Below, one T cell receptor beta chain is given with its context. The data were obtained in a study of control samples from healthy donors and cancer patients. TCRdb's copy holds only in-frame clones and misses some; the assay was immunoSEQ multiplex PCR. The sample carries about 130,000 clones, about 95% recorded once. Between the trimmed V and J ends, which lost 5 bases and 5 bases, there was a span of 15 bases. Germline assignment: CDR1 MNHEY and CDR2 SVGEGT. The CDR3 sequence is 14 residues long. Sequences were obtained from blood. V and J are TRBV6-2 or TRBV6-3 and TRBJ1-2; D gene uncertain. This clonotype originated in a man aged 25-40 years in good health. The chain's CDR3 is CASSVGMLTYGYTF. In DNA form, the CDR3 reads TGTGCCAGCAGTGTCGGGATGCTTACGTATGGCTACACCTTC.